This T cell receptor (beta chain) emerged from a study of T cell responses to AZD1222 COVID-19 vaccine. Study-wide points: Females outnumbered males among donors, who were mostly white British; clonal diversity was possibly underestimated. Samples come after the peak T cell response, not at day 14. Spike was spanned by vaccine-associated CD4 TCRs, with dominance at 160-218 and 743-854.

Sequenced by immunoSEQ multiplex PCR; TCRdb stores in-frame clones only, minus some. The sample includes fewer than 120,000 clones, around 90% of them seen just once. On this clone itself: Its target is not known.

The sequence was collected from an adult in good health. Sample: peripheral blood, taken on day 0 of AZD1222 vaccination.

The CDR3 protein is CASSQGAQETQYF. DNA of the CDR3: TGTGCCAGCAGCCAAGGAGCCCAAGAGACCCAGTACTTC. The chain is built from TRBV3-1 (or the pseudogene TRBV3-2) and TRBJ2-5; D remains unclear. CDR3 length equals 13 residues. V gave up 1 base and J gave up 1 base, with 4 bases separating them. CDR1 and CDR2 (germline): LGHDT, YNNKEL (reference sequence).